The 22 T cell receptor beta chains in this list originate from one sample, sequenced in a study of blood T cell repertoires in COVID-19 (dated by TCRdb to 2018 to 2020). The library was built by means of the immunoSEQ multiplex PCR assay. Drawn from immuneACCESS, this table holds only the in-frame rearrangements with V and J called that TCRdb kept. Clones are partly lost; checked studies trace under half to an unresolved V gene and leave the rest unexplained. The sample data list roughly 60,000 clones, and roughly 79% of these were observed just once. 3.5% of the sample lies in the top ten. Sequenced material: peripheral blood. The source is a man between 60 and 75 years old with acute or convalescent COVID-19.

The chain employs TRBV14 and TRBJ1-1; D uncertain. Germline-derived CDR1 and CDR2 are SGHDN and FVKESK. CDR3 length: 15 residues. V was trimmed by 4 bases and J by 0 bases, leaving 12 bases between them. CDR3 region: CASSLLTAMNTEAFF. DNA for the CDR3: TGTGCCAGCAGCCTCCTTACAGCCATGAACACTGAAGCTTTCTTT.

The V call is TRBV2, the J call TRBJ1-6; D is unresolved. The CDR3 runs 16 residues. V was trimmed by 4 bases and J by 6 bases, leaving 16 bases between them. Germline V gene data show CDR1 as SNHLY and CDR2 as FYNNEI. CDR3 in amino acids: CASSGAGVALNSPLHF. The CDR3 nucleotides read TGTGCCAGCAGTGGAGCGGGAGTGGCGCTTAATTCACCCCTCCACTTT.

V is TRBV6-1 and J is TRBJ1-5; D is perhaps TRBD1 (6 bases). The CDR3 is 14 residues long. V lost 2 bases to trimming and J lost 4 bases, with 9 bases between them. Germline CDR1 MNHNS, CDR2 SASEGT. This CDR3 is CASSESGENQPQHF. CDR3 nucleotides: TGTGCCAGCAGTGAATCAGGGGAGAATCAGCCCCAGCATTTT.

This chain links TRBV5-4 with TRBJ1-2, with 11 positions matching TRBD1. With V trimmed by 0 bases and J by 4 bases, 5 bases remained unmatched. CDR1 is SGHNT and CDR2 is YYREEE in the germline V gene (reference sequence). The CDR3 spans 16 residues. Here the CDR3 reads CASSLDPGQGGYGYTF. The CDR3 DNA reads TGTGCCAGCAGCTTGGACCCGGGACAGGGGGGCTATGGCTACACCTTC.

The chain uses TRBV7-2 and TRBJ1-6; no clear D. This CDR3 has 16 residues. Trimming removed 1 base at V and 0 bases at J, with 7 bases between. CDR1 is SGHTA, CDR2 FQGNSA, per germline. The CDR3 spells CASSLGGDSYNSPLHF. The CDR3 bases are TGTGCCAGCAGCTTAGGCGGCGACTCCTATAATTCACCCCTCCACTTT.

The chain employs TRBV12-3 or TRBV12-4 and TRBJ2-5, with a tentative D call TRBD2 (6 bases). Trimming stripped 7 bases from V and 2 bases from J, with 11 bases between. CDR3 length equals 13 residues. As DNA, the CDR3 is TGTGCCAGCACCCTTAGCGGACAAGAGACCCAGTACTTC. Translation gives CASTLSGQETQYF.

This clone occurred a few times. J is TRBJ2-1 and V is TRBV14; 10 nucleotides line up with TRBD2. The CDR3 has 18 amino acids. Germline V gene data show CDR1 as SGHDN and CDR2 as FVKESK. V was pared by 4 bases and J by 2 bases, with 11 bases of the junction left unmatched. In DNA form, the CDR3 reads TGTGCCAGCAGCCCACTAGCGGGGCTCCACAGAACCTACAATGAGCAGTTCTTC. This translates into CASSPLAGLHRTYNEQFF.

The chain joins TRBV4-2 to TRBJ2-3; TRBD2 aligns across 7 bases. The CDR3 is 14 residues long. Trimming removed 3 bases from V and 0 bases from J; junction bases left unmatched: 0. CDR1 is LGHNA and CDR2 is YNFKEQ in the germline V gene. The CDR3 DNA follows: TGTGCCAGCAGCCAGCGGGGGAGCACAGATACGCAGTATTTT. This sequence encodes CASSQRGSTDTQYF.

The rearrangement joins TRBV5-1 to TRBJ2-5, with 10 bases identical to TRBD2. The length of the CDR3 is 18 residues. The germline V gene encodes CDR1 SGHRS and CDR2 YFSETQ. V trimming: 5 bases; J trimming: 6 bases; junction bases outside the gene matches: 19. Here the CDR3 DNA reads TGCGCCAGCAGTTCCTCCCCTCTTGCTAGCGGGGGCGCGAAGACCCAGTACTTC. The encoded protein is CASSSSPLASGGAKTQYF.

The chain employs TRBV4-1 and TRBJ1-2; D is unresolved. V lost 4 bases and J 4 bases, leaving 10 bases between the germline ends. Germline values: CDR1 MGHRA, CDR2 YSYEKL. The CDR3 has 13 residues. The CDR3 nucleotides read TGCGCCAGCAGCCCCTCTCTCTCCTATGGCTACACCTTC. This gives the protein CASSPSLSYGYTF.

The chain couples TRBV15 to TRBJ2-1; D not certain. V was clipped by 1 base and J by 9 bases, with 16 bases between them. CDR1 LNHNV and CDR2 YYDKDF come from the germline V gene (reference sequence). CDR3 length: 15 residues. In nucleotides, the CDR3 is TGTGCCACCAGCAGAGGTACAAGATCTCCGCTTGAGCAGTTCTTC. It is translated as CATSRGTRSPLEQFF.

This clone has just one count. V and J are TRBV2 and TRBJ1-2, with 9 bases aligning to TRBD1. Germline V gives CDR1 SNHLY, CDR2 FYNNEI. This CDR3 is 13 amino acids long. V was pared by 1 base and J by 8 bases, with 2 bases of the junction left unmatched. CDR3: CASSEGQGGGYTF. The CDR3 region has the DNA TGTGCCAGCAGTGAAGGACAGGGGGGCGGCTACACCTTC.

The rearrangement joins TRBV6-5 to TRBJ2-7, with D tentatively TRBD1 (6 bases). V dropped 5 bases and J dropped 7 bases, with 18 bases sitting between them. The V gene's germline CDR1 is MNHEY and CDR2 SVGAGI. The CDR3 covers 14 residues. As DNA, the CDR3 is TGTGCCAGCAGTCCCGCCCTTAGGGGGTGGGAGCAGTACTTC. Protein sequence: CASSPALRGWEQYF.

This clone showed up just once. V gene TRBV18 combines with J gene TRBJ2-1, with D uncertain. The CDR3 covers 13 residues. Trimming pared 0 bases from V and 6 bases from J, leaving 6 bases between. The V gene's germline CDR1 is KGHSH and CDR2 LQKENI. The CDR3 bases are TGTGCCAGCTCACCACCAAGCACCAATGAGCAGTTCTTC. Translation gives CASSPPSTNEQFF.

This clone occurred once. The gene calls are TRBV7-9 and TRBJ1-6, with 9 bases matching TRBD1. The CDR3 sequence is 16 residues long. V shed 5 bases and J 6 bases; nucleotides not matched to a gene: 8. Germline V gives CDR1 SEHNR, CDR2 FQNEAQ (reference sequence). CDR3 residues: CASSAGQGLVNSPLHF. DNA of the CDR3: TGTGCCAGCAGCGCCGGACAGGGGTTGGTTAATTCACCCCTCCACTTT.

Within the sample, this clone is medium-sized. This chain connects TRBV7-2 to TRBJ1-6, with D possibly being TRBD1 (6 bases). Trimming cost V 1 base and J 9 bases, with 10 bases left between them. This CDR3 is 14 amino acids long. CDR1 SGHTA and CDR2 FQGNSA come from the germline V gene. CDR3: CASSLVQGTSPLHF. CDR3 bases: TGTGCCAGCAGCTTAGTACAGGGAACTTCACCCCTCCACTTT.

This chain uses TRBV28 with TRBJ2-3; perhaps TRBD2 as D (6 bases). This CDR3 spans 14 amino acids. V was cut by 3 bases and J by 5 bases, with 12 bases left in between. Germline assignment: CDR1 MDHEN and CDR2 SYDVKM. The CDR3 DNA is TGTGCCAGCAGTTTGGAGAGGGGAGGAGATACGCAGTATTTT. It specifies CASSLERGGDTQYF.

The rearrangement joins TRBV7-9 to TRBJ1-3, with 9 bases identical to TRBD1. Per the germline V gene, CDR1 is SEHNR and CDR2 is FQNEAQ (reference sequence). The ends lost 0 bases at V and 6 bases at J; junction bases unmatched: 9. The CDR3 is 17 amino acids. In DNA form, the CDR3 reads TGTGCCAGCAGCTTAGCGCTTGGTAGGACAGGGGAAAACACCATATATTTT. Translation gives CASSLALGRTGENTIYF.

This clone was detected once. V and J are TRBV7-2 and TRBJ2-7; possibly TRBD2 for D (6 bases). The CDR3 runs 15 residues. Between the trimmed V and J ends, which lost 1 base and 4 bases, there was a span of 14 bases. Germline loops: CDR1 SGHTA, CDR2 FQGNSA. CDR3 protein: CASSLGGDVVYEQYF. The CDR3, as DNA: TGTGCCAGCAGCTTAGGGGGGGACGTTGTTTACGAGCAGTACTTC. The full variable domain, in which reference TRBV7-2 and TRBJ2-7 provide the parts outside the CDR3, is GAGVSQSPSNKVTEKGKDVELRCDPISGHTALYWYRQSLGQGLEFLIYFQGNSAPDKSGLPSDRFSAERTGGSVSTLTIQRTQQEDSAVYLCASSLGGDVVYEQYFGPGTRLTVT.

The V call is TRBV2, the J call TRBJ2-7, with D perhaps TRBD2 (5 bases). This CDR3 region has 12 residues. Trimming removed 4 bases from V and 2 bases from J, with 6 bases in between. Germline assignment: CDR1 SNHLY and CDR2 FYNNEI. The CDR3 DNA reads as TGTGCCAGCAGTGTCGGGACCTACGAGCAGTACTTC. Translating it yields CASSVGTYEQYF.

The table lists this clone with a few counts. CDR3 coding DNA: TGTGCCAGTAGTAGAGGGTTGGGACAGGGGGAGACCCAGTACTTC. Translating gives CASSRGLGQGETQYF. V gene TRBV19 combines with J gene TRBJ2-5; 10 bases fit TRBD1. J was trimmed by 5 bases and V by 4 bases; bases with no gene match: 7. Germline V gene lookup returns CDR1 LNHDA and CDR2 SQIVND (reference sequence). The CDR3 loop spans 15 amino acids.

A single count supports this clone. The V and J genes are TRBV7-2 and TRBJ2-5; the match to TRBD2 covers 7 bases. The CDR3 consists of 13 residues. Germline lookup yields CDR1 SGHTA and CDR2 FQGNSA. V gave up 5 bases and J gave up 2 bases; unmatched junction bases: 2. The CDR3 protein is CASSVGLQETQYF. DNA for the CDR3: TGTGCCAGCAGCGTGGGACTACAAGAGACCCAGTACTTC. Full variable domain (outside the CDR3, taken from reference TRBV7-2 and TRBJ2-5): GAGVSQSPSNKVTEKGKDVELRCDPISGHTALYWYRQSLGQGLEFLIYFQGNSAPDKSGLPSDRFSAERTGGSVSTLTIQRTQQEDSAVYLCASSVGLQETQYFGPGTRLLVL.